What follows are 25 T cell receptor beta chains derived from one specimen sequenced in a study of cytomegalovirus exposure and HLA in healthy donors. The PCR was carried out with 60 Vbeta primers and 13 Jbeta primers. Data came from immunoSEQ multiplex PCR; TCRdb stores just in-frame clones and leaves some out. The sample lists about 160,000 clones; around 83% were seen once. The specimen was PBMCs. These receptors originate from a girl aged 2 to 10 in good health and CMV-seropositive.

This sequence joins TRBV28 and TRBJ1-1; TRBD1 aligns across 9 bases. V was pared by 6 bases and J by 3 bases, with 11 bases of the junction left unmatched. This CDR3 spans 16 amino acids. Germline V gives CDR1 MDHEN, CDR2 SYDVKM. The CDR3 nucleotides are TGTGCCAGCAGCTCCATAGGGACAGGGAAAGACACTGAAGCTTTCTTT. Translating gives CASSSIGTGKDTEAFF.

The rearrangement links TRBV13 to TRBJ2-3; D may be TRBD2 (7 bases). This CDR3 region has 16 residues. V lost 1 base and J 3 bases, leaving 14 bases between the germline ends. Germline CDR1 and CDR2: PRHDT and FYEKMQ (reference sequence). The CDR3 is CASSLESGRGTDTQYF. The DNA of the CDR3 is TGTGCCAGCAGCTTAGAATCGGGGAGGGGGACAGATACGCAGTATTTT.

The rearrangement uses TRBV5-4 and TRBJ2-7; 7 nucleotides align to TRBD2. This CDR3 spans 15 amino acids. Germline CDR1 and CDR2: SGHNT and YYREEE (reference sequence). V shed 0 bases, J shed 3 bases, and the junction held 6 bases outside the gene matches. The CDR3, as DNA: TGTGCCAGCAGCTTGGGGGCGGGAGTGGGCTACGAGCAGTACTTC. Its protein is CASSLGAGVGYEQYF.

The chain has TRBV4-2 and TRBJ2-3, with D unclear. Germline CDR1 and CDR2: LGHNA and YNFKEQ. This CDR3 comprises 13 residues. V shed 2 bases and J shed 2 bases, with 5 bases lying between them. The CDR3 loop reads CASSQPYTDTQYF. DNA of the CDR3: TGTGCCAGCAGCCAACCCTACACAGATACGCAGTATTTT.

The V and J genes are TRBV5-1 and TRBJ2-1, with D tentatively TRBD2 (5 bases). CDR1 and CDR2 from the germline V gene are SGHRS and YFSETQ. V was trimmed by 4 bases and J by 14 bases, leaving 16 bases between them. This CDR3 contains 12 residues. As DNA, the CDR3 is TGCGCCAGCAGCCGTCCAGCGGATCGAAAGTTCTTC. Amino acids: CASSRPADRKFF.

The chain couples TRBV10-2 to TRBJ1-1; 9 bases match TRBD1. Germline values: CDR1 WSHSY, CDR2 SAAADI. The junction had 4 bases not matched to a gene; V was cut back by 6 bases and J by 5 bases. The CDR3 contains 13 residues. The CDR3 DNA follows: TGCGCCAGCAGGGACAGGGGAGAAACTGAAGCTTTCTTT. Protein product: CASRDRGETEAFF.

The V and J genes are TRBV28 and TRBJ1-5; 7 nucleotides line up with TRBD1. V gave up 1 base and J gave up 6 bases; unmatched junction bases: 3. CDR3 size: 14 residues. Per germline, CDR1 MDHEN and CDR2 SYDVKM. The CDR3 nucleotides are TGTGCCAGCAGTTTATTGACAGGGCTTCAGCCCCAGCATTTT. This codes for CASSLLTGLQPQHF.

V usage is TRBV19 and J usage is TRBJ1-1; D remains ambiguous. This CDR3 region has 11 residues. V was trimmed by 6 bases and J by 6 bases, leaving 8 bases between them. Germline CDR1 reads LNHDA; CDR2 reads SQIVND (reference sequence). CDR3 amino acids: CASSRWPEAFF. In DNA form, the CDR3 reads TGTGCCAGTAGCAGGTGGCCTGAAGCTTTCTTT.

The chain uses TRBV5-4 and TRBJ1-1; TRBD1 is a possible D gene (5 bases). Germline CDR1 reads SGHNT; CDR2 reads YYREEE (reference sequence). The CDR3 sequence is 15 residues long. Trimming shortened V by 7 bases and J by 3 bases, and 19 bases separated the two germline ends. The DNA of the CDR3 is TGTGCCAGCGAGGACAAACGGGACTGGGACACTGAAGCTTTCTTT. Its translation: CASEDKRDWDTEAFF.

This chain joins TRBV30 and TRBJ2-1, with D maybe TRBD2 (6 bases). Germline V gene data show CDR1 as GTSNPN and CDR2 as SVGIG (reference sequence). V was clipped by 4 bases and J by 5 bases, with 15 bases between them. This CDR3 is built from 14 residues. CDR3 amino acids: CAWTSGGTHNEQFF. The CDR3 nucleotides read TGTGCCTGGACTTCGGGCGGGACCCACAATGAGCAGTTCTTC.

The J gene is TRBJ2-7, the V gene TRBV15; perhaps TRBD1 as D (5 bases). The CDR3 extends over 13 amino acids. Germline CDR1 LNHNV, CDR2 YYDKDF (reference sequence). V was clipped by 5 bases and J by 4 bases, with 12 bases between them. The CDR3 here is CATSSSQGYEQYF. DNA for the CDR3: TGTGCCACCAGCTCCTCGCAGGGTTACGAGCAGTACTTC.

The chain employs TRBV7-9 and TRBJ2-5, with 12 bases lining up with TRBD2. The germline V gene has CDR1 SEHNR and CDR2 FQNEAQ (reference sequence). There are 19 residues in the CDR3. V dropped 2 bases and J dropped 3; count of bases not matched to a gene: 13. CDR3 nucleotide sequence: TGTGCCAGCAGCTTACCTAGCGGGAGGGCGACTAGGTCGAAAGAGACCCAGTACTTC. Translated, it gives CASSLPSGRATRSKETQYF.

The V and J genes are TRBV28 and TRBJ2-1, with 10 bases fitting TRBD2. V gave up 5 bases and J gave up 10 bases; unmatched junction bases: 2. Germline V gives CDR1 MDHEN, CDR2 SYDVKM. This CDR3 spans 12 amino acids. CDR3 sequence (DNA): TGTGCCAGCAGTCTAGCGGGAGTAGAGCAGTTCTTC. This gives the protein CASSLAGVEQFF.

This chain connects TRBV5-4 to TRBJ2-1, with 12 bases that match TRBD2. There are 18 residues in the CDR3. The germline gives CDR1 SGHNT, CDR2 YYREEE (reference sequence). V gave up 4 bases and J gave up 7 bases; unmatched junction bases: 15. The CDR3 protein is CASSGAGGLAGKGNEQFF. Written as DNA, the CDR3 is TGTGCCAGCAGCGGGGCGGGCGGACTAGCGGGAAAGGGGAATGAGCAGTTCTTC.

The chain has TRBV7-8 and TRBJ2-5, with D possibly being TRBD2 (6 bases). V lost 1 base, J lost 7 bases, and 19 bases lay in between. The CDR3 extends over 16 amino acids. From germline, CDR1 is SGHVS and CDR2 FQNEAQ. In nucleotides, the CDR3 is TGTGCCAGCAGCTTAGGGGTTGGGGGGAGGAGAGGGACCCAGTACTTC. It yields the protein CASSLGVGGRRGTQYF.

This chain connects TRBV30 to TRBJ1-2, with D tentatively TRBD1 (5 bases). Germline CDR1 reads GTSNPN; CDR2 reads SVGIG (reference sequence). Deletions cut 5 bases from V and 3 bases from J, with 16 bases between. The CDR3 runs 14 residues. The CDR3 spells CAWSRGIEDYGYTF. CDR3 sequence (DNA): TGTGCCTGGTCAAGGGGAATTGAGGACTATGGCTACACCTTC.

CDR3 amino acids: CASSQGGLTSGSWETQYF. Here the CDR3 DNA reads TGCGCCAGCAGCCAAGGAGGTTTGACTAGCGGGAGCTGGGAGACCCAGTACTTC. The V and J genes are TRBV4-1 and TRBJ2-5, with TRBD2 matching 12 bases. The CDR3 loop spans 18 amino acids. The trim removed 1 base at V and 5 bases at J, leaving 11 bases unmatched. Germline CDR1 MGHRA, CDR2 YSYEKL.

This CDR3 is CASSESRRETQYF. The CDR3 DNA sequence: TGCGCCAGCAGTGAGTCTAGGAGGGAGACCCAGTACTTC. The rearrangement links TRBV10-2 to TRBJ2-5, with D possibly TRBD2 on 5 matching bases. In germline, CDR1 is WSHSY, CDR2 SAAADI. This CDR3 spans 13 amino acids. V lost 0 bases, J lost 5 bases, and 7 bases lay in between.

This chain uses TRBV4-1 with TRBJ2-7, with TRBD2 identical over 8 bases. Germline V gene sequence: CDR1 MGHRA, CDR2 YSYEKL. The CDR3 covers 16 residues. Trimming cost V 3 bases and J 1 base; bases outside gene matches: 8. This CDR3 reads CASSQGTSGYSYEQYF. The CDR3 DNA sequence: TGCGCCAGCAGCCAGGGAACTAGCGGCTATTCCTACGAGCAGTACTTC.

The chain has TRBV19 and TRBJ2-6; 8 positions match TRBD1. This CDR3 has 20 residues. Germline V lookup: CDR1 LNHDA, CDR2 SQIVND (reference sequence). Unmatched junction bases numbered 13, after V lost 2 bases and J lost 1 base. This CDR3 is CASSIRDRAGGDSGANVLTF. For the CDR3, the DNA is TGTGCCAGTAGTATAAGGGATCGGGCAGGGGGCGATTCTGGGGCCAACGTCCTGACTTTC.

This clone has just one count. The chain employs TRBV5-1 and TRBJ2-7; D possibly corresponds to TRBD1 (6 bases). Germline V CDR1 and CDR2: SGHRS, YFSETQ. This CDR3 spans 17 amino acids. The V end lost 0 bases, the J end lost 3 bases, and 19 bases lay between the germline ends. As DNA, the CDR3 is TGCGCCAGCAGCTTGGCGCCCCGACCCGGACAGTTCTACGAGCAGTACTTC. It specifies CASSLAPRPGQFYEQYF.

This clone was counted many times. CDR3 DNA sequence: TGCGCCAGCAGCTTACGACAGGGTGGGGGGGATACGCAGTATTTT. This encodes CASSLRQGGGDTQYF. V gene TRBV5-1 combines with J gene TRBJ2-3, with TRBD1 as a possible D gene (7 bases). With 2 bases removed from V and 6 bases from J, the gap between germline ends came to 16 bases. This CDR3 is built from 15 residues. CDR1 and CDR2 from the germline V gene are SGHRS and YFSETQ.

The chain combines TRBV7-9 with TRBJ1-2; unclear D gene. The CDR3 is 13 amino acids. Trimming took off 5 bases at V and 7 bases at J, with 14 bases between the two ends. Germline V gives CDR1 SEHNR, CDR2 FQNEAQ (reference sequence). For the CDR3, the DNA is TGTGCCAGCAGCCAATCGATCGGAGGTGGCTACACCTTC. It codes for CASSQSIGGGYTF.

V is TRBV9 and J is TRBJ2-2; 9 bases fit TRBD1. Germline V CDR1 and CDR2: SGDLS, YYNGEE. The CDR3 is made up of 15 amino acids. With V trimmed by 0 bases and J by 6 bases, 3 bases remained unmatched. The DNA of the CDR3 is TGTGCCAGCAGCGTAGCCGGGACAGGGTCCGGGGAGCTGTTTTTT. Its translation is CASSVAGTGSGELFF.

V is TRBV30 and J is TRBJ2-2; TRBD2 agrees at 8 bases. CDR3 length: 14 residues. In germline, CDR1 is GTSNPN, CDR2 SVGIG (reference sequence). The trim removed 8 bases at V and 1 base at J, leaving 6 bases unmatched. The DNA of the CDR3 is TGTGCCCCGGCCACTAGCGGGAACACCGGGGAGCTGTTTTTT. Translated: CAPATSGNTGELFF.